These 32 T cell receptor beta chains share one sample of origin, sequenced in a study of T cell repertoires in cytomegalovirus infection. Each CDR3 protein gets one entry after TCRdb re-called the reads with MiXCR. The sample contains about 400,000 distinct CDR3 sequences, approximately 35% of which appear only once. These TCRs are of unknown antigen specificity. The specimen comprised cultured PBMCs, sampled from culture after CMV antigen stimulation. The receptors originated from a human donor in good health (CMV status not recorded). Some clones in this sample may be carry-over from other donors' samples.

The sample holds many counts of this clonotype. The V gene is TRBV12-3 or TRBV12-4, the J gene TRBJ2-5, with 11 bases that match TRBD2. The CDR3 has 15 residues. The trim removed 6 bases at V and 3 bases at J, leaving 6 bases unmatched. CDR3 amino acids: CASSQGTSGKETQYF. DNA for the CDR3: TGTGCCAGCAGCCAGGGGACTAGCGGTAAAGAGACCCAGTACTTC.

This clonotype was counted many times. The chain carries TRBV11-2 and TRBJ1-6; D is unclear. Per the germline V gene, CDR1 is SGHAT and CDR2 is FQNNGV. The germline V and J ends were trimmed by 6 bases and 5 bases, with 14 bases remaining between them. CDR3 length: 15 amino acids. The CDR3 loop is CASRSAGPHNSPLHF. The CDR3 DNA reads as TGTGCCAGCAGAAGTGCTGGACCTCATAATTCACCCCTCCACTTT.

This clonotype was seen repeatedly, ten times or more. V usage is TRBV7-8 and J usage is TRBJ2-5; 7 bases are a match to TRBD1. V shed 4 bases, J shed 2 bases, and the junction held 7 bases outside the gene matches. The germline V gene has CDR1 SGHVS and CDR2 FQNEAQ. CDR3 length equals 15 residues. CDR3 in DNA: TGTGCCAGCAGCTCATACAGGGGACCTCAAGAGACCCAGTACTTC. Its protein is CASSSYRGPQETQYF.

The CDR3: CASSEVGGSLRWYV. CDR3 sequence (DNA): TGTGCCAGCAGTGAAGTTGGCGGTTCCCTACGGTGGTACGTC. The chain joins TRBV6-1 to TRBJ2-7; D is unclear. The CDR3 has 14 residues. The ends were cut back, 1 base at V and 12 bases at J, with 19 bases in the middle. In germline, CDR1 is MNHNS, CDR2 SASEGT.

The sample holds many counts of this clonotype. V gene TRBV7-2 combines with J gene TRBJ2-1, with 8 bases fitting TRBD1. The germline V gene encodes CDR1 SGHTA and CDR2 FQGNSA. Trimming at V came to 8 bases and at J to 9 bases, leaving 15 bases not matched to a gene. The CDR3 consists of 15 residues. The CDR3 bases are TGTGCCAGCGGGGGAAGAAGACAGGGGACAAGTGAGCAGTTCTTC. Translating gives CASGGRRQGTSEQFF.

This CDR3 is CASSLQTGDSYEQYF. The CDR3 DNA follows: TGTGCCAGCAGCCTACAGACAGGGGACTCCTACGAGCAGTACTTC. This chain links TRBV7-2 with TRBJ2-7; TRBD1 aligns across 8 bases. The CDR3 contains 15 residues. The germline CDR1 and CDR2 sequences are SGHTA and FQGNSA. The V gene end was trimmed by 5 bases and the J gene end by 0 bases; junction bases not matched to a gene: 6.

The chain carries TRBV6-1 and TRBJ2-1; 13 bases line up with TRBD2. The ends lost 4 bases at V and 10 bases at J; junction bases unmatched: 1. Germline lookup yields CDR1 MNHNS and CDR2 SASEGT. This CDR3 has 13 amino acids. CDR3 DNA sequence: TGTGCCAGCAGTGGGGGACTAGCGGGGGAGCAGTTCTTC. It translates to CASSGGLAGEQFF.

J is TRBJ1-2 and V is TRBV20-1, with D possibly TRBD1 on 6 matching bases. Germline-derived CDR1 and CDR2 are DFQATT and SNEGSKA (reference sequence). The CDR3 has 13 amino acids. The ends were cut back, 3 bases at V and 2 bases at J, with 10 bases in the middle. CDR3 sequence reads: CSARDSTNYGYTF. For the CDR3, the DNA is TGCAGTGCTAGGGACAGTACGAACTATGGCTACACCTTC.

V gene TRBV20-1 combines with J gene TRBJ2-1; 13 bases match TRBD2. Germline V gives CDR1 DFQATT, CDR2 SNEGSKA (reference sequence). CDR3 size: 14 residues. Trimming removed 6 bases from V and 5 bases from J; junction bases left unmatched: 4. CDR3: CSAMGTSGNNEQFF. The CDR3 DNA sequence: TGCAGTGCCATGGGGACTAGCGGGAACAATGAGCAGTTCTTC.

This clonotype was seen just once. V usage is TRBV5-4 and J usage is TRBJ2-1, with TRBD2 matching 9 bases. Germline V gene sequence: CDR1 SGHNT, CDR2 YYREEE (reference sequence). This CDR3 region has 17 residues. The junction had 13 bases not matched to a gene; V was cut back by 4 bases and J by 5 bases. CDR3 protein: CASSLPTSGKRNNEQFF. The CDR3 DNA sequence: TGTGCCAGCAGCCTACCGACTAGCGGCAAGAGAAACAATGAGCAGTTCTTC.

This clonotype was seen only a few times. The gene calls are TRBV6-1 and TRBJ2-7; D is unresolved. V lost 7 bases, J lost 0 bases, and 4 bases lay in between. Germline values: CDR1 MNHNS, CDR2 SASEGT. This CDR3 is 11 amino acids long. The chain's CDR3 is CASKASYEQYV. DNA of the CDR3: TGTGCCAGCAAGGCCTCCTACGAGCAGTACGTC.

This clonotype occurred a few times. This chain uses TRBV7-2 with TRBJ1-1; possibly TRBD1 for D (5 bases). The germline gives CDR1 SGHTA, CDR2 FQGNSA. The CDR3 totals 15 residues. V was trimmed by 3 bases and J by 1 base, leaving 12 bases between them. CDR3 DNA: TGTGCCAGCAGCTTCCTCGGGACCGCGAACACTGAAGCTTTCTTT. It yields the protein CASSFLGTANTEAFF.

The chain employs TRBV19 and TRBJ2-5; D might be TRBD1 (5 bases). Per germline, CDR1 LNHDA and CDR2 SQIVND (reference sequence). V was cut by 6 bases and J by 4 bases, with 15 bases left in between. The CDR3 has 14 amino acids. The CDR3 region is CASSSSIRGETQYF. The CDR3 coding sequence is TGTGCCAGTAGCTCCTCTATTAGGGGAGAGACCCAGTACTTC.

This clonotype was observed at least ten times. The CDR3 DNA reads TGTGCCAGCAGCTATTTCCAAGTGTCTAGCGGGTCCTACAATGAGCAGTTCTTC. Translating it yields CASSYFQVSSGSYNEQFF. V is TRBV6-1 and J is TRBJ2-1; 8 positions match TRBD2. The CDR3 is 18 amino acids. Germline V CDR1 and CDR2: MNHNS, SASEGT. The trim removed 6 bases at V and 1 base at J, leaving 14 bases unmatched.

CDR3 nucleotide sequence: TGTGCCAGCAGCTTAACGGATGAAGCTTTCTTT. It translates to CASSLTDEAFF. The V and J genes are TRBV7-3 and TRBJ1-1; unclear D gene. The CDR3 spans 11 residues. The V gene lost 0 bases and the J gene lost 7 bases, with 3 bases spanning the gap. Germline V gene data show CDR1 as SGHTA and CDR2 as FQGTGA.

This clonotype occurred a few times. This chain connects TRBV3-1 to TRBJ1-3; D call uncertain. Germline CDR1 is LGHDT and CDR2 is YNNKEL (reference sequence). Trimming pared 8 bases from V and 4 bases from J, leaving 12 bases between. The CDR3 extends over 13 amino acids. The CDR3 nucleotides are TGTGCCAGCGGTCCGTCCCTCGGAAACACCATATATTTT. Translating it yields CASGPSLGNTIYF.

This clonotype appeared a few times. This rearrangement joins TRBV28 to TRBJ2-1, with 7 bases aligning to TRBD2. Germline CDR1 and CDR2: MDHEN and SYDVKM. The CDR3 is 17 amino acids. Unmatched junction bases numbered 15, after V lost 3 bases and J lost 7 bases. The DNA of the CDR3 is TGTGCCAGCAGTTTTTGGGGCCGGGAGGACTTCTTAAATGAGCAGTTCTTC. Its protein product is CASSFWGREDFLNEQFF.

The chain is built from TRBV16 and TRBJ1-1, with 10 positions matching TRBD1. The CDR3 is 13 residues long. Germline loops: CDR1 KGHSY, CDR2 FQNENV. V lost 1 base and J lost 10; bases outside the gene matches: 3. The CDR3 loop reads CASSQYGDRGAFF. CDR3 in DNA: TGTGCCAGCAGCCAATACGGGGACAGGGGAGCTTTCTTT.

The chain uses TRBV7-9 and TRBJ2-2; 10 bases match TRBD2. This CDR3 is 16 amino acids long. Germline V gives CDR1 SEHNR, CDR2 FQNEAQ (reference sequence). V dropped 6 bases and J dropped 9; count of bases not matched to a gene: 13. The DNA for the CDR3 is TGTGCCAGCAGACGAACTAGCGGGGAGAGAAACCGGGAGCTGTTTTTT. It is translated as CASRRTSGERNRELFF.

The chain joins TRBV11-1 to TRBJ1-2; D is ambiguous. Germline-derived CDR1 and CDR2 are SGHAT and FQDESV (reference sequence). This CDR3 comprises 13 residues. V was clipped by 4 bases and J by 2 bases, with 8 bases between them. The CDR3 nucleotides are TGTGCCAGCAGCTGGGCAGTAAACTATGGCTACACCTTC. Its translation is CASSWAVNYGYTF.

The rearrangement uses TRBV6-6 and TRBJ1-4; D ambiguous. This CDR3 contains 14 residues. The germline V gene has CDR1 MNHNY and CDR2 SVGAGI (reference sequence). V was cut by 4 bases and J by 8 bases, with 14 bases left in between. CDR3 nucleotides: TGTGCCAGCAGTTCCGGTAGCCCCGGGGAAAAACTGTTTTTT. This translates into CASSSGSPGEKLFF.

V and J are TRBV7-9 and TRBJ2-1; D may be TRBD2 (5 bases). Germline V gives CDR1 SEHNR, CDR2 FQNEAQ (reference sequence). This CDR3 has 16 amino acids. The V end lost 5 bases, the J end lost 8 bases, and 22 bases lay between the germline ends. CDR3 in amino acids: CASSPVGLFLRDEQFF. The CDR3 bases are TGTGCCAGCAGCCCGGTCGGACTTTTTCTCCGTGATGAGCAGTTCTTC.

This clonotype was observed a handful of times. The chain joins TRBV6-2 or TRBV6-3 to TRBJ2-7; D uncertain. This CDR3 has 14 residues. Trimming pared 4 bases from V and 2 bases from J, leaving 12 bases between. CDR1 is MNHEY and CDR2 is SVGEGT in the germline V gene. The CDR3: CASSLQIPTYEQYF. CDR3 sequence (DNA): TGTGCCAGCAGTTTGCAGATACCCACCTACGAGCAGTACTTC.

In this sample, this clonotype turned up once. A much larger clone sits a single nucleotide away, making a read error possible. The chain couples TRBV7-6 to TRBJ2-7; 7 bases line up with TRBD2. The CDR3 totals 14 residues. Germline values: CDR1 SGHVS, CDR2 FNYEAQ. CDR3: CASSFGLAAYEQCF. In nucleotides, the CDR3 is TGTGCCAGCAGCTTTGGGCTAGCGGCCTACGAGCAGTGCTTC.

The chain has TRBV7-8 and TRBJ1-5; D might be TRBD1 (6 bases). The CDR3 consists of 13 residues. Germline assignment: CDR1 SGHVS and CDR2 FQNEAQ. Trimming removed 5 bases at V and 3 bases at J, with 8 bases between. The CDR3 coding sequence is TGTGCCAGCAGCGGGGGCTTCAATCAGCCCCAGCATTTT. The encoded protein is CASSGGFNQPQHF. The complete variable domain, with remaining parts taken from reference TRBV7-8 and TRBJ1-5, reads GAGVSQSPRYKVAKRGQDVALRCDPISGHVSLFWYQQALGQGPEFLTYFQNEAQLDKSGLPSDRFFAERPEGSVSTLKIQRTQQEDSAVYLCASSGGFNQPQHFGDGTRLSIL.

The V gene is TRBV28, the J gene TRBJ1-2; D uncertain. This CDR3 contains 16 residues. Germline values: CDR1 MDHEN, CDR2 SYDVKM. V was trimmed by 7 bases and J by 4 bases, leaving 22 bases between them. The CDR3 reads CASTPVTTMGSYGYTF. In DNA, the CDR3 is TGTGCCAGCACCCCGGTTACTACTATGGGAAGCTATGGCTACACCTTC.

This clonotype was counted many times. The chain combines TRBV7-2 with TRBJ2-2; D call uncertain. V lost 5 bases to trimming and J lost 6 bases, with 7 bases between them. Germline assignment: CDR1 SGHTA and CDR2 FQGNSA. This CDR3 region has 12 residues. The CDR3 bases are TGTGCCAGCAGCCACCTTTCCGGGGAGCTGTTTTTT. This translates into CASSHLSGELFF.

V is TRBV12-5 and J is TRBJ2-7; TRBD1 matches at 8 bases. The CDR3 totals 17 residues. The V segment lost 1 base and the J segment 2 bases; nucleotides outside the gene matches: 10. Looked up from germline, CDR1 is LGHNT and CDR2 is FRNRAP. CDR3 bases: TGTGCTAGTGGTTTGGCCATTGGGACAGGTATTACCTACGAGCAGTACGTC. Protein: CASGLAIGTGITYEQYV.

This clonotype was seen ten or more times. V gene TRBV7-2 combines with J gene TRBJ1-5; 8 bases fit TRBD1. V dropped 5 bases and J dropped 0; count of bases not matched to a gene: 6. Germline assignment: CDR1 SGHTA and CDR2 FQGNSA. The CDR3 is 16 amino acids. This CDR3 reads CASSQGAVNSNQPQHF. The CDR3 nucleotides read TGTGCCAGCAGCCAGGGGGCAGTTAATAGCAATCAGCCCCAGCATTTT.

This clonotype was counted a few times. The chain uses TRBV12-5 and TRBJ1-1; unclear D gene. The CDR3 sequence is 15 residues long. The V end lost 7 bases, the J end lost 8 bases, and 23 bases lay between the germline ends. Per the germline V gene, CDR1 is LGHNT and CDR2 is FRNRAP. The CDR3 sequence: CASATPRSPLEEAFF. The CDR3 bases are TGTGCTAGTGCCACACCCAGGTCACCCCTTGAGGAAGCTTTCTTT.

This clonotype was seen a handful of times. This rearrangement joins TRBV24-1 to TRBJ1-6, with a weak D call TRBD1 (5 bases). The CDR3 has 15 amino acids. Trimming left V 3 bases short and J 7 bases short, with 12 bases between. Germline CDR1 and CDR2: KGHDR and SFDVKD. This chain's CDR3 is CATSDGGRLNSPLHF. CDR3 nucleotide sequence: TGTGCCACCAGTGATGGGGGACGGTTAAATTCACCCCTCCACTTT.

This clonotype occurred a few times. CDR3 sequence reads: CATSRSTNYDSPLHF. Here the CDR3 DNA reads TGTGCCACCAGCAGATCTACCAACTACGATTCACCCCTCCACTTT. V usage is TRBV15 and J usage is TRBJ1-6; no clear D. V lost 2 bases and J lost 8, with 13 bases in between. CDR1 LNHNV and CDR2 YYDKDF come from the germline V gene (reference sequence). This CDR3 is 15 amino acids long.